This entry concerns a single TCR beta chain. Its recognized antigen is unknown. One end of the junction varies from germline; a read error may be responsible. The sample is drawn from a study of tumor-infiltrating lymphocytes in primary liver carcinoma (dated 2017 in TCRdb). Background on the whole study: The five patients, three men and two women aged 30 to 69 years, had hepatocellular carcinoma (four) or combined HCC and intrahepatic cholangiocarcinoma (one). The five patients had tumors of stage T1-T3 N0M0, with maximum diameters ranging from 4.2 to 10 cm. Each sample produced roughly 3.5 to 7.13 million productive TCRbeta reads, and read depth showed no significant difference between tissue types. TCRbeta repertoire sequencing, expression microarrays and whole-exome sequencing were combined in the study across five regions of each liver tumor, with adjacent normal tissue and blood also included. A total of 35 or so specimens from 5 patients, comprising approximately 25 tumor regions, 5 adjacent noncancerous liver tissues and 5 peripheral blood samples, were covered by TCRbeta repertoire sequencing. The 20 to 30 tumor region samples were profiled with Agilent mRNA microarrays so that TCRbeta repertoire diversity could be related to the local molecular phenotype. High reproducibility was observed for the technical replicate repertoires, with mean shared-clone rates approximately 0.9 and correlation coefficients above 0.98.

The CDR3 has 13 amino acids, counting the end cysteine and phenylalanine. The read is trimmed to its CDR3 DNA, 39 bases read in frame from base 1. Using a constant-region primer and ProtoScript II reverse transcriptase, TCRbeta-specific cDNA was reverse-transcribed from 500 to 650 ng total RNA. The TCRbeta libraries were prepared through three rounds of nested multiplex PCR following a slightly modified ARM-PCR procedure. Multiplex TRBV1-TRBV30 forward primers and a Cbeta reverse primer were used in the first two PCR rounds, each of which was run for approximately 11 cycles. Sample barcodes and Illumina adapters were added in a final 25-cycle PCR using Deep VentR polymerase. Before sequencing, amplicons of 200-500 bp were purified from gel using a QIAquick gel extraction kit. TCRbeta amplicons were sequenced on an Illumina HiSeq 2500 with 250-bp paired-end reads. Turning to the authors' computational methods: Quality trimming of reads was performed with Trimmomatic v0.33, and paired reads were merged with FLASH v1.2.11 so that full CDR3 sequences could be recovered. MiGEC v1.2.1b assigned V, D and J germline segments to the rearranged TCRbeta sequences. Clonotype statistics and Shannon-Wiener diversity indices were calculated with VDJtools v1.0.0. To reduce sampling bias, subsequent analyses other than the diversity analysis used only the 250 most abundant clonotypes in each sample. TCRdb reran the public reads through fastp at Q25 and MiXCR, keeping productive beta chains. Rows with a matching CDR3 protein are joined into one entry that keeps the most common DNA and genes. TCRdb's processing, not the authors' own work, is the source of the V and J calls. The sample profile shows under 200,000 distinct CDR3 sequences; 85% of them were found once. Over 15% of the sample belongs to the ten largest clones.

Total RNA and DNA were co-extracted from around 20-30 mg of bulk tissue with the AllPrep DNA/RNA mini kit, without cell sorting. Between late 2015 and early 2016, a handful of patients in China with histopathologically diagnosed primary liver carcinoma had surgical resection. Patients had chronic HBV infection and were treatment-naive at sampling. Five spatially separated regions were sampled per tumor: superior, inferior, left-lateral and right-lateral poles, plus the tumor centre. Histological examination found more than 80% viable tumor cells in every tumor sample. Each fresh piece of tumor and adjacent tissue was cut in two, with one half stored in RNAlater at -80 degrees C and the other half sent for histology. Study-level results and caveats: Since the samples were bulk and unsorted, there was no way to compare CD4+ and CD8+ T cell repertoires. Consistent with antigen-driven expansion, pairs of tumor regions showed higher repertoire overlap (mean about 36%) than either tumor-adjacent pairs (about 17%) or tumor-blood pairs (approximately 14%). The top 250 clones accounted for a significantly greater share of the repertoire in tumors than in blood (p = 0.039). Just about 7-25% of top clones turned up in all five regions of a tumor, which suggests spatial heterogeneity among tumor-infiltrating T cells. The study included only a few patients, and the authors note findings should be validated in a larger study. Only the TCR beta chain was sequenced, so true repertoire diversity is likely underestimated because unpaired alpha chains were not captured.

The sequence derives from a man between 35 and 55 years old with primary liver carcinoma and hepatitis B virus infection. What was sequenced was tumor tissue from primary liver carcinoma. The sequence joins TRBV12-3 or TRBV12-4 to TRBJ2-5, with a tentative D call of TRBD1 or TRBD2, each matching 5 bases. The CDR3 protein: CASNPQEWETQYF. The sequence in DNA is TGTGCCAGCAATCCACAGGAGTGGGAGACCCAGTATTTC.